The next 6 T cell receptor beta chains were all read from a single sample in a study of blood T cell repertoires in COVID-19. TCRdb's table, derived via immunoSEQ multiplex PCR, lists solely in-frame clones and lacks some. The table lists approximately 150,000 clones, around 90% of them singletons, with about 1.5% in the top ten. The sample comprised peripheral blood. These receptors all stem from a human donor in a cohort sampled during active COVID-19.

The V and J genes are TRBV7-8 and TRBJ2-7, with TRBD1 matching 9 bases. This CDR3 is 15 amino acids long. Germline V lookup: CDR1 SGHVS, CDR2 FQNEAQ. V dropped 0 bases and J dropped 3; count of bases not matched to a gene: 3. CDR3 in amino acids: CASSLAWTGVYEQYF. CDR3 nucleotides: TGTGCCAGCAGCTTAGCGTGGACAGGGGTCTACGAGCAGTACTTC.

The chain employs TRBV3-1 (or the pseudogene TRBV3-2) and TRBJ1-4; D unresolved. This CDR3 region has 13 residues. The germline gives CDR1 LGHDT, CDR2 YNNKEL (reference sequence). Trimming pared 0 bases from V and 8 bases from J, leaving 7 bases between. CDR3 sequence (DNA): TGTGCCAGCAGCCAAGATGAGAGGGAAAAACTGTTTTTT. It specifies CASSQDEREKLFF.

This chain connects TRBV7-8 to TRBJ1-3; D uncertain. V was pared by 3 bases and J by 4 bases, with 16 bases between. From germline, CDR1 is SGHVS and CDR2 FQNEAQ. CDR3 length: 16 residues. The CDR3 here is CASSLGGGRAGNTIYF. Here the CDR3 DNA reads TGTGCCAGCAGCTTGGGTGGCGGGAGGGCGGGAAACACCATATATTTT.

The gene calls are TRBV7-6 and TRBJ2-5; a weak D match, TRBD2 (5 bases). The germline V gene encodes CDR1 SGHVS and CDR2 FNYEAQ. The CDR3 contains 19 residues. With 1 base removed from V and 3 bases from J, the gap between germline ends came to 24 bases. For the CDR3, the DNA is TGTGCCAGCAGCTTAGTAAGGAGGATCCCCACGGCCTCGGAAGAGACCCAGTACTTC. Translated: CASSLVRRIPTASEETQYF.

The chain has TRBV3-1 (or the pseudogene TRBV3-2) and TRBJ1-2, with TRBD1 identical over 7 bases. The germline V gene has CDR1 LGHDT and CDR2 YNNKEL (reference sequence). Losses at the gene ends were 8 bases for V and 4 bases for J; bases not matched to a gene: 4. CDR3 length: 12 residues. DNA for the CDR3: TGTGCCAGCGGGGGACAGAGCTATGGCTACACCTTC. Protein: CASGGQSYGYTF.

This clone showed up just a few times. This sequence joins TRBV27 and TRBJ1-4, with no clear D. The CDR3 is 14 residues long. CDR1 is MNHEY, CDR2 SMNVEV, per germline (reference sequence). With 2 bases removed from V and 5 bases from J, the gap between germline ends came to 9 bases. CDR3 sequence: CASSLAGSNEKLFF. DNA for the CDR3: TGTGCCAGCAGTTTAGCGGGGTCCAATGAAAAACTGTTTTTT.